This entry lists 3 T cell receptor beta chains sequenced from one sample in a study of tumor and adjacent non-tumor tissue in lung cancer. TCRbeta libraries were built with three rounds of nested PCR, modified from ARM-PCR. Using its own MiXCR run on the multiplex PCR reads, TCRdb lists one record per CDR3 protein. The sample holds more than 60,000 distinct CDR3 sequences; about three quarters are singletons and the top ten take approximately 12%. This sample's RNA came from whole unsorted tissue. The sample comprised lung tumor tissue. These receptors all come from a woman in her forties or fifties with non-small cell lung cancer.

J is TRBJ2-3 and V is TRBV4-1; D perhaps matches TRBD2 (5 bases). The CDR3 covers 16 residues. CDR1 and CDR2 (germline): MGHRA, YSYEKL. The ends were cut back, 7 bases at V and 3 bases at J, with 20 bases in the middle. DNA of the CDR3: TGCGCCAGCAATCTACGGTGGGGTGAGGGAACAGATACGCAGTATTTT. It is translated as CASNLRWGEGTDTQYF.

Worth noting for this clonotype: The CDR3 does not close with the conserved phenylalanine or tryptophan, likely indicating a read error. The chain uses TRBV20-1 and TRBJ1-6; D gene ambiguous. In germline, CDR1 is DFQATT, CDR2 SNEGSKA (reference sequence). This CDR3 region has 12 residues. V was pared by 1 base and J by 7 bases, with 5 bases between. The CDR3 bases are TGCAGTGCTAGAGTGCCGAATTCACCCCTCCACTAT. Encoded protein: CSARVPNSPLHY.

Of note for this clonotype: An end of the junction differs from the germline gene, which may be a read error. J is TRBJ1-1 and V is TRBV4-2; 10 bases are shared with TRBD1. The germline V gene has CDR1 LGHNA and CDR2 YNFKEQ. This CDR3 contains 15 residues. The CDR3 nucleotides are TGTGCCAGCAACCCCTCGGACAGGGGGGACACCGAAGCTTTCTTT. Protein product: CASNPSDRGDTEAFF.